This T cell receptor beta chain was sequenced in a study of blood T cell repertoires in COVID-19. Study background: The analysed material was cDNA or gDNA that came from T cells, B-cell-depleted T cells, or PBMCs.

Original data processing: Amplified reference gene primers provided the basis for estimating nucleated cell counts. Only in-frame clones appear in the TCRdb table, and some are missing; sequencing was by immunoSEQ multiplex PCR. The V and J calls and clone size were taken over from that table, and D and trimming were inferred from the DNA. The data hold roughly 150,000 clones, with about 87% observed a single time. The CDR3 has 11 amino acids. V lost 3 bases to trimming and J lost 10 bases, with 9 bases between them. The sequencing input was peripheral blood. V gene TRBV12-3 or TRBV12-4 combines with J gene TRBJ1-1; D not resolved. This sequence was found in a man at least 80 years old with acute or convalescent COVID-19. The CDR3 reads CASSFSGIAFF. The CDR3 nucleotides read TGTGCCAGCAGTTTTTCGGGGATAGCTTTCTTT.